This T cell receptor beta chain is drawn from a study of blood T cell repertoires in COVID-19. Overall study context: Sources were T cells, B-cell-depleted T cells, or PBMCs; the material itself was cDNA or gDNA.

Libraries were prepared by immunoSEQ multiplex PCR; TCRdb keeps only in-frame clonotypes and omits some of them. The sample lists fewer than 60,000 clones, under 95% occurring once. The sample comprised peripheral blood. This TCR came from a human donor in a cohort sampled during active COVID-19.

The CDR3: CASGPCGIGVEQYV. CDR3 nucleotides: TGTGCCAGCGGCCCGTGCGGGATAGGGGTCGAGCAGTACGTC. The chain uses TRBV4-2 and TRBJ2-7; D is perhaps TRBD2 (6 bases). The CDR3 is made up of 14 amino acids. With 8 bases removed from V and 6 bases from J, the gap between germline ends came to 20 bases. Germline assignment: CDR1 LGHNA and CDR2 YNFKEQ.